The 16 T cell receptor beta chains given below trace back to one sample, sequenced in a study of graft-versus-host responses after intestinal transplantation. No cognate antigen is known for these TCRs. TCRdb keeps only in-frame clones here, not all; method: immunoSEQ multiplex PCR. The profile shows more than 65,000 clones, just under 95% of them singletons. Sequenced here: unstimulated CD8+ T cells sorted from spleen or lymph node cells, sampled before transplant. The receptors stem from a human donor who was the organ donor for an intestinal transplant.

This chain joins TRBV7-9 and TRBJ2-2, with 7 nucleotides matching TRBD1. With 4 bases clipped from V and 6 bases from J, the junction kept 11 bases outside the gene matches. In germline, CDR1 is SEHNR, CDR2 FQNEAQ (reference sequence). CDR3 length: 16 amino acids. The DNA of the CDR3 is TGTGCCAGCAGCTGGCGACAGGGATTTGACGCCGGGGAGCTGTTTTTT. This sequence encodes CASSWRQGFDAGELFF.

This clone was detected once. The rearrangement joins TRBV7-9 to TRBJ2-7; 9 nucleotides line up with TRBD2. Germline V gene lookup returns CDR1 SEHNR and CDR2 FQNEAQ (reference sequence). V gave up 4 bases and J gave up 7 bases; unmatched junction bases: 8. The CDR3 length is 14 residues. The CDR3 region is CASSSGLAPEEQYF. The CDR3 nucleotides are TGTGCCAGCAGCTCGGGACTAGCCCCCGAAGAGCAGTACTTC.

The genes are TRBV4-3 and TRBJ2-3; TRBD2 agrees at 8 bases. Germline CDR1 LGHNA, CDR2 YSLEER. The CDR3 length is 16 residues. V dropped 3 bases and J dropped 3; count of bases not matched to a gene: 8. The CDR3 DNA reads as TGCGCCAGCAGCCACGGACAAGAGCGGGGGACAGATACGCAGTATTTT. Residues: CASSHGQERGTDTQYF.

The chain carries TRBV9 and TRBJ1-2, with D tentatively TRBD1 (6 bases). Germline lookup yields CDR1 SGDLS and CDR2 YYNGEE. The V end lost 3 bases, the J end lost 0 bases, and 15 bases lay between the germline ends. The CDR3 runs 16 residues. CDR3 nucleotides: TGTGCCAGCAGCGAGTGGGCCTCAGGGGCTAACTATGGCTACACCTTC. It encodes CASSEWASGANYGYTF.

A few counts support this clone. The genes are TRBV6-1 and TRBJ2-7, with a possible D match to TRBD1 (6 bases). The V gene lost 5 bases and the J gene lost 3 bases, with 11 bases spanning the gap. CDR1 is MNHNS and CDR2 is SASEGT in the germline V gene. This CDR3 is built from 13 residues. CDR3 protein: CASSPRDIYEQYF. The CDR3 bases are TGTGCCAGCAGTCCTCGGGACATCTACGAGCAGTACTTC.

The CDR3 loop reads CASSTTRGAGETQYF. CDR3 nucleotide sequence: TGTGCCAGCAGCACAACGCGGGGGGCAGGGGAGACCCAGTACTTC. V usage is TRBV9 and J usage is TRBJ2-5; 8 bases match TRBD2. The CDR3 is 15 residues long. V shed 4 bases and J 5 bases; nucleotides not matched to a gene: 10. Germline V gene data show CDR1 as SGDLS and CDR2 as YYNGEE. Complete variable domain (other parts from reference TRBV9 and TRBJ2-5): DSGVTQTPKHLITATGQRVTLRCSPRSGDLSVYWYQQSLDQGLQFLIQYYNGEERAKGNILERFSAQQFPDLHSELNLSSLELGDSALYFCASSTTRGAGETQYFGPGTRLLVL.

As regards this clone: At the DNA level, this CDR3 is encoded by other sequences in the same sample as well. The chain joins TRBV19 to TRBJ2-1; perhaps TRBD2 as D (5 bases). CDR3 length equals 15 residues. Per the germline V gene, CDR1 is LNHDA and CDR2 is SQIVND (reference sequence). Trimming removed 1 base at V and 0 bases at J, with 7 bases between. In DNA form, the CDR3 reads TGTGCCAGTAGTATAGGAACTAGCTCCTACAATGAGCAGTTCTTC. This gives the protein CASSIGTSSYNEQFF. The full variable domain, completed using reference TRBV19 and TRBJ2-1, is DGGITQSPKYLFRKEGQNVTLSCEQNLNHDAMYWYRQDPGQGLRLIYYSQIVNDFQKGDIAEGYSVSREKKESFPLTVTSAQKNPTAFYLCASSIGTSSYNEQFFGPGTRLTVL.

This chain joins TRBV7-8 and TRBJ2-7; possible D gene TRBD2, 6 bases. V lost 1 base and J 6 bases, leaving 10 bases between the germline ends. The CDR3 consists of 13 residues. CDR1 and CDR2 (germline): SGHVS, FQNEAQ. The CDR3 reads CASSLGSGGEQYF. The CDR3 DNA sequence: TGTGCCAGCAGCTTAGGATCCGGGGGCGAGCAGTACTTC.

This clone was counted a single time. The chain recombines TRBV6-5 with TRBJ1-2; 8 bases fit TRBD1. The CDR3 length is 14 residues. Germline CDR1 reads MNHEY; CDR2 reads SVGAGI. The V segment lost 7 bases and the J segment 4 bases; nucleotides outside the gene matches: 8. The CDR3, as DNA: TGTGCCAGCATGGAATCAGGGGGCGGCTATGGCTACACCTTC. This codes for CASMESGGGYGYTF.

This sequence joins TRBV5-5 and TRBJ1-1, with D unresolved. The ends were cut back, 3 bases at V and 4 bases at J, with 16 bases in the middle. CDR1 and CDR2 (germline): SGHKS, YYEKEE (reference sequence). The CDR3 loop spans 15 amino acids. In DNA form, the CDR3 reads TGTGCCAGCAGCTCCGGGATAGGGTTGGGCACTGAAGCTTTCTTT. The encoded protein is CASSSGIGLGTEAFF.

This clone was found once. The chain combines TRBV14 with TRBJ2-1, with TRBD2 matching over 11 bases. In germline, CDR1 is SGHDN, CDR2 FVKESK. V lost 4 bases and J lost 0; bases outside the gene matches: 5. The CDR3 has 17 residues. CDR3 nucleotide sequence: TGTGCCAGCAGCCTAGCGGGGGGGTGGAGCTCCTACAATGAGCAGTTCTTC. The encoded protein is CASSLAGGWSSYNEQFF.

This clone was recorded only once. This chain links TRBV9 with TRBJ2-3; TRBD2 agrees at 8 bases. The CDR3 has 15 amino acids. V lost 0 bases and J lost 4; bases outside the gene matches: 4. Germline loops: CDR1 SGDLS, CDR2 YYNGEE. The CDR3 reads CASSVAAGAADTQYF. DNA of the CDR3: TGTGCCAGCAGCGTAGCAGCGGGAGCCGCAGATACGCAGTATTTT.

The chain joins TRBV9 to TRBJ1-4, with 7 bases identical to TRBD1. The CDR3 runs to 16 residues. J was trimmed by 0 bases and V by 2 bases; bases with no gene match: 4. From germline, CDR1 is SGDLS and CDR2 YYNGEE. CDR3 region: CASSVGTAPTNEKLFF. CDR3 DNA sequence: TGTGCCAGCAGCGTCGGGACAGCCCCAACTAATGAAAAACTGTTTTTT.

The CDR3, as DNA: TGCGCCAGCAGCGTTACGACAGGGGTGGCTGAAAAACTGTTTTTT. The encoded protein is CASSVTTGVAEKLFF. The rearrangement joins TRBV5-1 to TRBJ1-4; 8 nucleotides match TRBD1. The CDR3 totals 15 residues. The V gene end was trimmed by 4 bases and the J gene end by 7 bases; junction bases not matched to a gene: 9. CDR1 is SGHRS, CDR2 YFSETQ, per germline.

V and J are TRBV13 and TRBJ2-3; the D gene is possibly TRBD2 (6 bases). CDR3 length: 13 residues. Germline values: CDR1 PRHDT, CDR2 FYEKMQ (reference sequence). V was cut by 5 bases and J by 6 bases, with 12 bases left in between. The DNA for the CDR3 is TGTGCCAGCAGCCAATCGGGGGTCGATACGCAGTATTTT. This gives the protein CASSQSGVDTQYF.

The chain combines TRBV6-1 with TRBJ2-7, with a tentative D call TRBD2 (5 bases). V was clipped by 7 bases and J by 3 bases, with 13 bases between them. The CDR3 has 13 residues. Germline-derived CDR1 and CDR2 are MNHNS and SASEGT. DNA of the CDR3: TGTGCCAGCACCCTCCGGGGAATCTACGAGCAGTACTTC. It yields the protein CASTLRGIYEQYF.